One sample yielded the 19 T cell receptor beta chains listed below, sequenced in a study of chemoradiotherapy in HPV16-positive cancers. Clones were sequenced by immunoSEQ multiplex PCR, and TCRdb holds only the in-frame ones, with some missing. The sample includes about 1,100 clones, about 80% of them seen just once. The source material was tumor tissue, sampled from a patient who underwent chemoradiotherapy. The receptors come from a human donor with HPV-associated anogenital cancer.

This clone was recorded a few times. The V and J genes are TRBV27 and TRBJ2-7, with D perhaps matching TRBD1 or TRBD2 (5 bases each). CDR1 and CDR2 (germline): MNHEY, SMNVEV (reference sequence). The V end was cut by 6 bases, the J end by 3 bases, with 18 bases between. There are 15 residues in the CDR3. Written as DNA, the CDR3 is TGTGCCAGCAGATGGGGGTCCAGGGCAGACTACGAGCAGTACTTC. It translates to CASRWGSRADYEQYF.

Only one count was recorded for this clone. The V gene is TRBV12-5, the J gene TRBJ1-1; D ambiguous. V lost 2 bases to trimming and J lost 4 bases, with 8 bases between them. CDR1 and CDR2 (germline): LGHNT, FRNRAP. The CDR3 extends over 13 amino acids. The CDR3 sequence is CASGLRVGTEAFF. The CDR3 bases are TGTGCTAGTGGTTTGCGGGTTGGCACTGAAGCTTTCTTT.

The CDR3 sequence: CASRDRDANYGYTF. CDR3 nucleotides: TGTGCCAGTAGGGACAGGGATGCTAACTATGGCTACACCTTC. The J gene is TRBJ1-2, the V gene TRBV2, with 9 bases identical to TRBD1. V was pared by 9 bases and J by 0 bases, with 5 bases of the junction left unmatched. Germline CDR1 SNHLY, CDR2 FYNNEI. This CDR3 spans 14 amino acids.

This clone turned up a few times. Within the sample, other DNA sequences also encode this same CDR3. The chain employs TRBV18 and TRBJ1-2; possibly TRBD1 for D (6 bases). Germline CDR1 and CDR2: KGHSH and LQKENI. CDR3 size: 14 residues. Trimming stripped 3 bases from V and 0 bases from J, with 8 bases between. The CDR3 here is CASSPDSTNYGYTF. The CDR3 DNA sequence: TGTGCCAGCTCACCGGACAGCACTAACTATGGCTACACCTTC.

A few counts support this clone. V is TRBV25-1 and J is TRBJ1-3, with TRBD1 matching 7 bases. Germline-derived CDR1 and CDR2 are MGHDK and SYGVNS. This CDR3 is 13 amino acids long. Trimming took 4 bases from V and 3 from J; bases not matched to a gene: 0. CDR3 region: CASSGTGGNTIYF. Written as DNA, the CDR3 is TGTGCCAGCAGTGGGACAGGTGGAAACACCATATATTTT.

This sequence joins TRBV6-1 and TRBJ2-1; tentative D call: TRBD1 (6 bases). This CDR3 contains 14 residues. Per germline, CDR1 MNHNS and CDR2 SASEGT. V lost 6 bases to trimming and J lost 3 bases, with 12 bases between them. The CDR3 DNA sequence: TGTGCCAGCAGCCCATTGGACAGCTACAATGAGCAGTTCTTC. Protein: CASSPLDSYNEQFF.

V usage is TRBV6-6 and J usage is TRBJ1-5; maybe TRBD1 (5 bases). V lost 0 bases and J lost 6, with 15 bases in between. The germline V gene has CDR1 MNHNY and CDR2 SVGAGI (reference sequence). There are 16 residues in the CDR3. In nucleotides, the CDR3 is TGTGCCAGCAGTTACTCGGGGCAGGGAGAGGCTCAGCCCCAGCATTTT. Translating it yields CASSYSGQGEAQPQHF.

The chain has TRBV6-6 and TRBJ2-1; TRBD2 aligns across 8 bases. CDR3 length equals 15 residues. The germline CDR1 and CDR2 sequences are MNHNY and SVGAGI (reference sequence). The V and J ends lost 6 bases and 8 bases, in that order; junction bases with no gene match: 12. The CDR3 nucleotides are TGTGCCAGCAGCCGGGGGGGCTCGGTGGGCGATGAGCAGTTCTTC. This codes for CASSRGGSVGDEQFF.

The chain joins TRBV6-5 to TRBJ2-5; D possibly corresponds to TRBD1 (6 bases). V was pared by 5 bases and J by 2 bases, with 9 bases between. Germline assignment: CDR1 MNHEY and CDR2 SVGAGI. The CDR3 covers 13 residues. The CDR3 DNA sequence: TGTGCCAGCAGTGGACAGATACAAGAGACCCAGTACTTC. It yields the protein CASSGQIQETQYF.

This chain connects TRBV7-8 to TRBJ1-5; 9 bases align to TRBD1. The CDR3 length is 15 residues. Losses at the gene ends were 5 bases for V and 0 bases for J; bases not matched to a gene: 2. Germline V CDR1 and CDR2: SGHVS, FQNEAQ. The CDR3: CASSRDRVSNQPQHF. CDR3 sequence (DNA): TGTGCCAGCAGCCGGGACAGGGTTAGCAATCAGCCCCAGCATTTT.

This CDR3 reads CASSQGTVVYEQYF. CDR3 sequence (DNA): TGCGCCAGCAGCCAAGGGACGGTGGTCTACGAGCAGTACTTC. The gene calls are TRBV4-1 and TRBJ2-5; D is unresolved. The J call may be wrong; the DNA end is better matched by TRBJ2-7. The CDR3 consists of 14 residues. CDR1 and CDR2 (germline): MGHRA, YSYEKL.

This chain joins TRBV19 and TRBJ1-4; 8 bases match TRBD1. J lost 5 bases, V lost 4 bases, and 0 bases had no gene match. Looked up from germline, CDR1 is LNHDA and CDR2 is SQIVND (reference sequence). The CDR3 totals 13 residues. The CDR3 sequence is CASSNRGNEKLFF. DNA for the CDR3: TGTGCCAGTAGTAACAGGGGGAATGAAAAACTGTTTTTT.

The CDR3 loop reads CASSPDRPGGSYEQYF. Written as DNA, the CDR3 is TGTGCCAGCTCACCAGATAGACCCGGAGGCTCCTACGAGCAGTACTTC. The V and J genes are TRBV18 and TRBJ2-7; D might be TRBD2 (5 bases). This CDR3 contains 16 residues. From germline, CDR1 is KGHSH and CDR2 LQKENI. With 2 bases removed from V and 0 bases from J, the gap between germline ends came to 14 bases.

V gene TRBV11-2 combines with J gene TRBJ2-3; D tentatively fits TRBD1 or TRBD2 (5 bases each). In germline, CDR1 is SGHAT, CDR2 FQNNGV. The CDR3 length is 14 residues. The V end was cut by 1 base, the J end by 5 bases, with 10 bases between. Here the CDR3 reads CASSLVPGGDTQYF. The CDR3 DNA is TGTGCCAGCAGCTTAGTTCCTGGGGGAGATACGCAGTATTTT.

This chain uses TRBV4-1 with TRBJ1-1; no firm D call. The length of the CDR3 is 14 residues. The V and J ends lost 1 base and 5 bases respectively, with 11 bases between them. The germline gives CDR1 MGHRA, CDR2 YSYEKL. The DNA of the CDR3 is TGCGCCAGCAGCCAAGTTGGAAGAGAAACTGAAGCTTTCTTT. It yields the protein CASSQVGRETEAFF.

This clone was found a few times. V and J are TRBV28 and TRBJ2-7, with TRBD2 as a possible D gene (6 bases). The V gene lost 3 bases and the J gene lost 8 bases, with 20 bases spanning the gap. CDR3 length: 15 residues. Germline-derived CDR1 and CDR2 are MDHEN and SYDVKM. This CDR3 is CASSLVPGGERQQYF. CDR3 nucleotide sequence: TGTGCCAGCAGTTTGGTGCCTGGCGGGGAGCGCCAGCAGTACTTC.

In this sample, this clone turned up a few times. This chain links TRBV28 with TRBJ2-1; 11 positions match TRBD2. The CDR3 length is 12 residues. V lost 3 bases, J lost 12 bases, and 1 base stayed unmatched. Germline assignment: CDR1 MDHEN and CDR2 SYDVKM. The CDR3 is CASSFGLAGQFF. The CDR3 coding sequence is TGTGCCAGCAGTTTCGGACTAGCGGGGCAGTTCTTC.

This clone appeared a few times. The chain has TRBV6-1 and TRBJ2-7; maybe TRBD1 (5 bases). Germline CDR1 is MNHNS and CDR2 is SASEGT. V was cut by 2 bases and J by 2 bases, with 10 bases left in between. This CDR3 is built from 14 residues. CDR3 protein: CASSETVRAYEQYF. Written as DNA, the CDR3 is TGTGCCAGCAGTGAAACTGTCAGGGCCTACGAGCAGTACTTC.

V is TRBV13 and J is TRBJ2-4; D call uncertain. V was clipped by 3 bases and J by 4 bases, with 4 bases between them. Germline V gene sequence: CDR1 PRHDT, CDR2 FYEKMQ (reference sequence). The CDR3 has 12 residues. The CDR3 loop is CASSLLKNIQYF. The CDR3 region has the DNA TGTGCCAGCAGCTTGCTTAAAAACATTCAGTACTTC.